Following are 4 T cell receptor beta chains from one sample sequenced in a study of blood T cell repertoires in COVID-19. Profiled with immunoSEQ multiplex PCR; TCRdb holds only in-frame clones, not every one. The table lists roughly 74,000 clones, 85% to 90% of them singletons. The sequenced sample consisted of PBMCs or T cells enriched from blood (not recorded which). Receptor source: a woman aged 45-65 years with acute COVID-19.

This clone was seen a few times. V and J are TRBV25-1 and TRBJ1-1, with 7 bases lining up with TRBD1. This CDR3 region has 15 residues. V shed 2 bases, J shed 6 bases, and the junction held 9 bases outside the gene matches. Germline CDR1 is MGHDK and CDR2 is SYGVNS. The CDR3 DNA reads as TGTGCCAGCAGTGAAAAAAACAGGGGTTTCGCTGAAGCTTTCTTT. Translation: CASSEKNRGFAEAFF.

The V call is TRBV24-1, the J call TRBJ2-1, with 9 positions matching TRBD1. V lost 4 bases, J lost 4 bases, and 10 bases stayed unmatched. The CDR3 sequence is 17 residues long. Germline V gene sequence: CDR1 KGHDR, CDR2 SFDVKD. The CDR3 DNA follows: TGTGCCACCAGTGACCCCACAGGGGGCTCGGTGTACAATGAGCAGTTCTTC. Its translation is CATSDPTGGSVYNEQFF.

The gene calls are TRBV6-1 and TRBJ2-7, with TRBD1 identical over 9 bases. The germline V gene has CDR1 MNHNS and CDR2 SASEGT. The CDR3 has 15 amino acids. V was pared by 2 bases and J by 6 bases, with 8 bases of the junction left unmatched. CDR3 sequence (DNA): TGTGCCAGCAGTGAAATATCGGGACAGGGCATCGAGCAGTACTTC. Its translation: CASSEISGQGIEQYF.

CDR3 sequence reads: CASSPPGLADEQYF. For the CDR3, the DNA is TGTGCCAGCAGCCCTCCGGGACTAGCGGACGAGCAGTACTTC. The chain carries TRBV5-4 and TRBJ2-7; 11 bases are a match to TRBD2. Germline trimming cut 4 bases from V and 5 bases from J; bases unmatched to any gene: 5. Germline V gene lookup returns CDR1 SGHNT and CDR2 YYREEE (reference sequence). CDR3 length equals 14 residues.